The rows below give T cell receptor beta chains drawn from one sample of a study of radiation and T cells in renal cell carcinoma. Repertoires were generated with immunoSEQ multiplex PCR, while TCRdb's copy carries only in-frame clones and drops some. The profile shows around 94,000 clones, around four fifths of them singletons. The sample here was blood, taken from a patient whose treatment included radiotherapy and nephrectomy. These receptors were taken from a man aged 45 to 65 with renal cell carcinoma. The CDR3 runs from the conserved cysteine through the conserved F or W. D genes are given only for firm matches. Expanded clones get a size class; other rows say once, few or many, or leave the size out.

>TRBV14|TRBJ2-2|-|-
CASSQDAYSQTNTGELFF
TGTGCCAGCAGCCAAGATGCGTATAGTCAGACGAACACCGGGGAGCTGTTTTTT
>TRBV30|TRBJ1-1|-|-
CAWRGQGNTEAFF
TGTGCCTGGAGGGGCCAGGGCAACACTGAAGCTTTCTTT
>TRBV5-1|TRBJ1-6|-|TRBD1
CASSVGQHNSPLHF
TGCGCCAGCAGCGTGGGACAGCATAATTCACCCCTCCACTTT
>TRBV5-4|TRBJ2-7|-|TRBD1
CASTQGGQGALYEQYF
TGTGCCAGCACCCAAGGGGGACAGGGGGCACTCTACGAGCAGTACTTC
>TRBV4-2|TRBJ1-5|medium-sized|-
CASSQEKVRFTENQPQHF
TGTGCCAGCAGCCAGGAAAAAGTAAGGTTTACAGAGAATCAGCCCCAGCATTTT
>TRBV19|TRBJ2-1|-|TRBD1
CASSRGTDEQFF
TGTGCCAGTAGTAGAGGGACAGATGAGCAGTTCTTC
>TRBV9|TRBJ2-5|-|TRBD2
CASSVGGTSGRHAETQYF
TGTGCCAGCAGCGTAGGAGGGACTAGCGGGAGGCATGCGGAGACCCAGTACTTC
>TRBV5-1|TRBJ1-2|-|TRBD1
CASSPGQGVSYTF
TGCGCCAGCAGCCCTGGACAGGGCGTTAGCTACACCTTC
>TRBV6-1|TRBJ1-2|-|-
CASSETPRAIYGYTF
TGTGCCAGCAGTGAAACCCCCAGGGCTATCTATGGCTACACCTTC
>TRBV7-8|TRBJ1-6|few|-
CASSFPASGVENSPLHF
TGTGCCAGCAGCTTCCCCGCCTCAGGGGTGGAGAATTCACCCCTCCACTTT
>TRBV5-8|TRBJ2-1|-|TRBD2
CASSLDVGGENEQFF
TGTGCCAGCAGCTTGGACGTGGGAGGGGAGAATGAGCAGTTCTTC
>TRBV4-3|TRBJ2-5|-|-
CASSRQYRVGETQYF
TGCGCCAGCAGCCGCCAATACAGGGTTGGTGAGACCCAGTACTTC
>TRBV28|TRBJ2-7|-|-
CASSPADSRSSYEQYF
TGTGCCAGCAGCCCAGCCGACTCCCGAAGCTCCTACGAGCAGTACTTC
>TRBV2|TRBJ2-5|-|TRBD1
CASTWDRGLETQYF
TGTGCCAGCACCTGGGACAGGGGGCTAGAGACCCAGTACTTC
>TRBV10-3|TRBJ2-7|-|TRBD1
CATEPGQTTYEQYF
TGTGCCACCGAACCGGGACAGACGACCTACGAGCAGTACTTC
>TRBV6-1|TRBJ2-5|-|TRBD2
CASKVAGGETQYF
TGTGCCAGCAAGGTAGCGGGAGGGGAGACCCAGTACTTC
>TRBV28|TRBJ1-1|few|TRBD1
CASSIGQGGTEAFF
TGTGCCAGCAGTATCGGACAGGGTGGCACTGAAGCTTTCTTT
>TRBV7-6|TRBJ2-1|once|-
CASSLASGGTYNEQFF
TGTGCCAGCAGCTTAGCTTCCGGCGGAACATACAATGAGCAGTTCTTC
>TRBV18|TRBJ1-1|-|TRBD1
CASSPFTMRQGVVTEAFF
TGTGCCAGCTCACCCTTCACAATGAGACAGGGGGTTGTAACTGAAGCTTTCTTT
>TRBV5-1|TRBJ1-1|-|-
CASSFSGTEAFF
TGCGCCAGCAGCTTTTCTGGTACTGAAGCTTTCTTT
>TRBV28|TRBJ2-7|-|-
CASSATGEDYEQYF
TGTGCCAGCAGTGCCACAGGGGAGGACTACGAGCAGTACTTC
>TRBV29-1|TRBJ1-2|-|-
CSVAPSQAGYGYTF
TGCAGCGTTGCCCCCTCCCAAGCAGGCTATGGCTACACCTTC
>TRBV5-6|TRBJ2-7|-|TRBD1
CASRNRQGQGEQYF
TGTGCCAGCAGAAACAGACAGGGGCAAGGCGAGCAGTACTTC
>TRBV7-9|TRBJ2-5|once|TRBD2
CASSLVTSGKETQYF
TGTGCCAGCAGCTTAGTTACTAGCGGGAAAGAGACCCAGTACTTC
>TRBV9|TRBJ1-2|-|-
CASSPGAQSGKGYGYTF
TGTGCCAGCAGCCCGGGTGCCCAGTCGGGAAAGGGATATGGCTACACCTTC
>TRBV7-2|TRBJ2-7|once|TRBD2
CASSSLAGVREQYF
TGTGCCAGCAGCTCCCTAGCGGGAGTGCGTGAGCAGTACTTC
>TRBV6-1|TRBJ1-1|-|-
CASSGGRTNTEAFF
TGTGCCAGCAGTGGGGGGCGAACGAACACTGAAGCTTTCTTT
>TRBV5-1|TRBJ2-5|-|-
CASSLGGVQETQYF
TGCGCCAGCAGCTTGGGAGGGGTTCAAGAGACCCAGTACTTC
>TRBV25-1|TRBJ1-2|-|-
CASSDGGLSYTF
TGTGCCAGCAGCGACGGAGGGCTCAGCTACACCTTC
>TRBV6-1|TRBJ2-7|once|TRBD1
CASSERTGTGFYEQYF
TGTGCCAGCAGTGAAAGGACCGGGACAGGGTTCTACGAGCAGTACTTC
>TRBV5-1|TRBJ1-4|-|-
CASSLVTKNEKLFF
TGCGCCAGCAGCCTCGTGACTAAGAATGAAAAACTGTTTTTT
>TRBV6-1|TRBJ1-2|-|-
CASSERIYGYTF
TGTGCCAGCAGTGAACGGATCTATGGCTACACCTTC
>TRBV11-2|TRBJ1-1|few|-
CASSYVQGNTEAFF
TGTGCCAGCAGCTATGTACAGGGTAACACTGAAGCTTTCTTT
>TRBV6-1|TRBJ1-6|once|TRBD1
CASAQDRMNSPLHF
TGTGCCAGCGCACAGGACAGGATGAATTCACCCCTCCACTTT
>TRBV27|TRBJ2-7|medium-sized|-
CASSLSPLDRTYEQYF
TGTGCCAGCAGTTTAAGCCCCCTGGACCGTACCTACGAGCAGTACTTC
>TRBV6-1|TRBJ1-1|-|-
CASSAGVGTEAFF
TGTGCCAGCAGTGCAGGGGTTGGCACTGAAGCTTTCTTT
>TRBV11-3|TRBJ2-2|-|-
CASSLDLAGELFF
TGTGCCAGCAGCTTAGACTTGGCCGGGGAGCTGTTTTTT
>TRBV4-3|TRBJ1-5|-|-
CASSQDWSQPQHF
TGCGCCAGCAGCCAAGACTGGTCCCAGCCCCAGCATTTT
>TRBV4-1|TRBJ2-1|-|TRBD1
CASSLPGTGVIHEQFF
TGCGCCAGCAGCCTACCCGGGACAGGGGTCATCCATGAGCAGTTCTTC
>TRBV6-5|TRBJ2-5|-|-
CASSSGFQETQYF
TGTGCCAGCAGCTCAGGGTTCCAAGAGACCCAGTACTTC
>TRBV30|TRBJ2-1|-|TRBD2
CAWSTLADNYNEQFF
TGTGCCTGGAGTACCCTAGCGGATAATTACAATGAGCAGTTCTTC
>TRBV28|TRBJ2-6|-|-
CAALSGANVLTF
TGCGCGGCCCTCTCTGGGGCCAACGTCCTGACTTTC
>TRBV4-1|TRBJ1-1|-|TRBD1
CASSPLWDRGLNTEAFF
TGCGCCAGCAGCCCACTCTGGGACAGGGGGCTTAACACTGAAGCTTTCTTT
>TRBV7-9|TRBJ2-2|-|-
CASSFGEAGELFF
TGTGCCAGCAGCTTCGGGGAGGCCGGGGAGCTGTTTTTT
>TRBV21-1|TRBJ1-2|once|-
CASSIRKKLPGQGYYGYTF
TGTGCCAGCAGCATCCGAAAGAAACTTCCGGGACAGGGATACTATGGCTACACCTTC
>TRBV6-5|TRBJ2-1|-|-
CASSYSYGGAYNEQFF
TGTGCCAGCAGTTACTCATACGGGGGTGCCTACAATGAGCAGTTCTTC
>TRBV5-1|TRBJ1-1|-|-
CASRQPNTEAFF
TGCGCCAGCAGGCAGCCGAACACTGAAGCTTTCTTT
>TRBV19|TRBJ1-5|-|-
CASSIYPGPSNQPQHF
TGTGCCAGTAGTATTTATCCCGGGCCCAGCAATCAGCCCCAGCATTTT
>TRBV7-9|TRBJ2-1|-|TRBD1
CASSSRQGAYNEQFF
TGTGCCAGCAGCTCCCGACAGGGGGCTTACAATGAGCAGTTCTTC
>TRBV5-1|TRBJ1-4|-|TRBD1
CASSLFFGTGENEKLFF
TGCGCCAGCAGCTTGTTTTTCGGGACAGGGGAAAATGAAAAACTGTTTTTT
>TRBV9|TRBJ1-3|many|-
CASSAGTSLSTIYF
TGTGCCAGCAGCGCAGGGACCAGCCTCAGCACCATATATTTT
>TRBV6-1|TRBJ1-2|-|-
CASSERYFLAGYTF
TGTGCCAGCAGTGAACGATATTTCTTGGCCGGCTACACCTTC